One TCR beta chain is described in this entry. Its antigen specificity is not known. No qualities accompany the bases; no much larger clone lies one base away. This record belongs to a study of OX40 agonist ivuxolimab in advanced cancers. As for the study more broadly: The costimulatory receptor OX40 (CD134) was targeted by ivuxolimab, a fully human IgG2 agonistic monoclonal antibody. Intravenous ivuxolimab was administered to patients every 2 weeks at six dose levels: 0.01, 0.1, 0.3, 1.5, 3 and 10 mg/kg. Among the 52 dose-escalation patients, about 19 had hepatocellular carcinoma, roughly 15 melanoma, 9 renal cell carcinoma and 9 head and neck cancer. A male proportion of roughly 80% and a mean age of approximately 62 years, ranging from roughly 23 to 90, were recorded for the dose-escalation cohort. Patients were allowed to have had prior anti-PD-1, anti-PD-L1 or anti-CTLA-4 therapy, and around 41% of the dose-escalation patients had previously received checkpoint inhibitors. Partial responses were achieved by three dose-escalation patients, of whom one had hepatocellular carcinoma and two had cutaneous melanoma. Peripheral TCRbeta sequencing was intended to test whether TCR sequence diversity was altered and clonal T-cell expansion was caused by ivuxolimab. The paper reports the monotherapy dose-escalation portion (N ≈ 52 patients) of the phase I ivuxolimab trial.

The trial excluded patients who had a history of autoimmune disease or who were on systemic immunosuppression. Peripheral blood for TCR sequencing was collected from all dose cohorts at baseline, on cycle 4 day 1, and on cycle 7 day 1. Samples were obtained from an open-label, multicenter, first-in-human phase I dose-escalation trial of ivuxolimab. The trial enrolled adults with locally advanced or metastatic head and neck squamous cell, hepatocellular, melanoma or renal cell carcinoma. Before TCR sequencing, CD4+ T cells and CD8+ T cells were sorted from peripheral blood as separate populations. Overall study outcomes, separate from this receptor: The antigen specificity of the clonally expanded peripheral T cells was not determined. After ivuxolimab, CD8+ T cells had more expanded clones than CD4+ T cells on average. At doses from 0.1 to 3.0 mg/kg, clonal expansion was seen in both CD4+ and CD8+ blood T cells between baseline and week 6. Low levels of normalized T-cell clonal expansion were also seen in some patients who did not respond. Partial responders in the 0.1-3.0 mg/kg groups had among the lowest normalized peripheral clonal expansion, especially among CD8+ T cells.

Genomic DNA was isolated from the sorted cells so that the TCRbeta CDR3 region could be sequenced. TCRbeta CDR3 regions were sequenced using the immunoSEQ Assay. TCRdb's version of the immuneACCESS table is confined to in-frame rearrangements and falls short of the full clone set. An unresolved V gene accounts for under half of the shortfall where checked; the remainder is of unknown origin. The sample includes around 64,000 clones, with 87% observed a single time. 0.37% of the sample lies in the top ten. The germline V gene encodes CDR1 SEHNR and CDR2 FQNEAQ (reference sequence). Trimming removed 4 bases from V and 4 bases from J; the gene matches leave 4 bases unexplained. From cysteine to phenylalanine, the CDR3 is 15 amino acids long. Only the CDR3 portion is preserved as DNA: 45 bases, with reading frame beginning at the first base.

Rearrangement joined TRBV7-9 to TRBJ2-2; 9 middle bases align to TRBD2. The TCR was taken from an adult with an advanced solid tumor such as melanoma, head and neck, liver or kidney cancer. The starting material was CD4+ or CD8+ T cells sorted from blood, obtained in a trial of the OX40 agonist ivuxolimab. The sequenced DNA: TGTGCCAGCAGCTCTTCGGGACTAGCCACCGGGGAGCTGTTTTTT. Protein translation: CASSSSGLATGELFF.